Each of the 15 T cell receptor beta chains below was sequenced from the same sample in a study of blood T cells in healthy people across ages. Primers used in a second PCR of roughly 6 to 11 cycles were a sample-barcoded 5' primer and a J-beta primer mix. From the 5' RACE reads, TCRdb called clonotypes with MiXCR, one entry per CDR3 protein. The table lists roughly 1.5 million distinct CDR3 sequences, under 55% of them singletons. Sequenced input: blood. The receptors were sampled from a woman under 30 in good health.

This chain links TRBV24-1 with TRBJ2-5; TRBD2 aligns across 8 bases. Trimming cost V 5 bases and J 5 bases; bases outside gene matches: 3. The CDR3 has 13 amino acids. Germline lookup yields CDR1 KGHDR and CDR2 SFDVKD. CDR3 protein: CATSVAGLETQYF. In DNA, the CDR3 is TGTGCCACCAGTGTAGCGGGACTGGAGACCCAGTACTTC.

This clonotype was counted once. The chain uses TRBV9 and TRBJ1-1, with D perhaps matching TRBD1 (5 bases). Per germline, CDR1 SGDLS and CDR2 YYNGEE. The CDR3 length is 15 residues. The V end was cut by 0 bases, the J end by 2 bases, with 11 bases between. This chain's CDR3 is CASSVEAGLNTEAFF. The DNA for the CDR3 is TGTGCCAGCAGCGTAGAGGCAGGGCTTAACACTGAAGCTTTCTTT.

The chain employs TRBV7-9 and TRBJ2-2; 9 bases agree with TRBD2. V dropped 4 bases and J dropped 1; count of bases not matched to a gene: 4. CDR3 size: 16 residues. Germline CDR1 is SEHNR and CDR2 is FQNEAQ (reference sequence). The CDR3 loop is CASSSKAGGNTGELFF. Written as DNA, the CDR3 is TGTGCCAGCAGCTCCAAAGCGGGGGGGAACACCGGGGAGCTGTTTTTT. Supplemented by reference TRBV7-9 and TRBJ2-2, the full variable domain reads DTGVSQNPRHKITKRGQNVTFRCDPISEHNRLYWYRQTLGQGPEFLTYFQNEAQLEKSRLLSDRFSAERPKGSFSTLEIQRTEQGDSAMYLCASSSKAGGNTGELFFGEGSRLTVL.

This clonotype was detected a few times. The rearrangement links TRBV6-5 to TRBJ1-2; tentative D call: TRBD1 (5 bases). The CDR3 is made up of 12 amino acids. Germline V gene sequence: CDR1 MNHEY, CDR2 SVGAGI. Trimming cost V 4 bases and J 11 bases, with 14 bases left between them. This CDR3 is CASSSTTAKYTF. Here the CDR3 DNA reads TGTGCCAGCAGTTCGACGACAGCCAAGTACACCTTC.

The DNA of the CDR3 is TGTGCCAGCAGCGTAGGCGGCATCACAGATACGCAGTATTTT. It codes for CASSVGGITDTQYF. The chain recombines TRBV9 with TRBJ2-3; D unclear. The V end was cut by 0 bases, the J end by 2 bases, with 7 bases between. Germline CDR1 SGDLS, CDR2 YYNGEE. The CDR3 sequence is 14 residues long.

The chain recombines TRBV20-1 with TRBJ2-1; TRBD2 aligns across 14 bases. Germline V gives CDR1 DFQATT, CDR2 SNEGSKA (reference sequence). The CDR3 contains 16 residues. J gave up 3 bases and V 4 bases, and 5 bases lay outside the gene matches. CDR3 nucleotides: TGCAGTGCTAAAATAGGACTAGCGGGAGGCTACAATGAGCAGTTCTTC. Protein product: CSAKIGLAGGYNEQFF.

The V gene is TRBV20-1, the J gene TRBJ1-1; 8 positions match TRBD1. There are 17 residues in the CDR3. CDR1 and CDR2 (germline): DFQATT, SNEGSKA (reference sequence). The V gene end was trimmed by 3 bases and the J gene end by 0 bases; junction bases not matched to a gene: 12. The CDR3 loop reads CSASTLDRAIMNTEAFF. CDR3 bases: TGCAGTGCTAGTACCCTGGACAGGGCTATCATGAACACTGAAGCTTTCTTT.

This clonotype was seen a handful of times. The gene calls are TRBV4-3 and TRBJ2-1; TRBD1 agrees at 8 bases. The CDR3 covers 17 residues. Trimming cost V 0 bases and J 8 bases; bases outside gene matches: 12. Germline V gene data show CDR1 as LGHNA and CDR2 as YSLEER. CDR3: CASSQELGRRGPDEQFF. As DNA, the CDR3 is TGCGCCAGCAGCCAAGAGTTAGGGCGCAGGGGGCCTGATGAGCAGTTCTTC.

The chain employs TRBV21-1 and TRBJ2-5; the DNA was not used to check the table's D call, TRBD1. The tail of the sequence fits TRBJ2-7 better, so the J call may be wrong. TRBV21-1 is annotated as a pseudogene. This CDR3 region has 16 residues. This chain's CDR3 is CASSRRPWTGVYEQYF. CDR3 in DNA: TGTGCCAGCAGCAGGCGACCTTGGACAGGGGTATACGAGCAGTACTTC.

This chain joins TRBV9 and TRBJ2-2, with TRBD2 as a possible D gene (5 bases). Germline CDR1 and CDR2: SGDLS and YYNGEE. The CDR3 covers 13 residues. The V end lost 4 bases, the J end lost 7 bases, and 11 bases lay between the germline ends. The CDR3 nucleotides are TGTGCCAGCAGCCCTGGAGAGGGCGGGGAGCTGTTTTTT. Residues: CASSPGEGGELFF.

CDR3 residues: CASSHGRLAGTTDTQYF. The CDR3 DNA reads as TGTGCCAGCAGCCACGGGAGACTAGCGGGGACCACAGATACGCAGTATTTT. The chain combines TRBV11-2 with TRBJ2-3, with 11 bases matching TRBD2. Germline CDR1 and CDR2: SGHAT and FQNNGV. The trim removed 5 bases at V and 2 bases at J, leaving 9 bases unmatched. The CDR3 sequence is 17 residues long.

This clonotype came up a few times. This CDR3 reads CASSSVDASSYEQYF. In DNA form, the CDR3 reads TGTGCCAGCAGCTCAGTCGACGCAAGCTCCTACGAGCAGTACTTC. This chain links TRBV7-2 with TRBJ2-7; D remains unclear. Per germline, CDR1 SGHTA and CDR2 FQGNSA. V was cut by 4 bases and J by 0 bases, with 13 bases left in between. The CDR3 contains 15 residues.

The CDR3 sequence is CASSLGGNPDYGYTF. In nucleotides, the CDR3 is TGCGCCAGCAGCTTGGGAGGGAATCCTGACTATGGCTACACCTTC. The chain is built from TRBV5-1 and TRBJ1-2; D unclear. The CDR3 extends over 15 amino acids. Germline CDR1 is SGHRS and CDR2 is YFSETQ. V was cut by 0 bases and J by 3 bases, with 12 bases left in between.

The rearrangement links TRBV20-1 to TRBJ2-4; tentative D call: TRBD1 (6 bases). The end of the DNA is better explained by TRBJ2-7, so the J call may be wrong. Germline assignment: CDR1 DFQATT and CDR2 SNEGSKA (reference sequence). This CDR3 comprises 13 residues. The CDR3 region is CSAEDRYGYEQYF. The CDR3 DNA is TGCAGTGCAGAAGACAGGTACGGTTACGAGCAGTACTTC.

This clonotype was observed a handful of times. This chain links TRBV29-1 with TRBJ1-2; D may be TRBD1 (5 bases). Germline lookup yields CDR1 SQVTM and CDR2 ANQGSEA. V lost 8 bases and J 4 bases, leaving 11 bases between the germline ends. The CDR3 runs 11 residues. CDR3 nucleotide sequence: TGCAGCTCAGACAGCCTCTATGGCTACACCTTC. Protein product: CSSDSLYGYTF. Drawing the rest from reference TRBV29-1 and TRBJ1-2, the complete variable domain is SAVISQKPSRDICQRGTSLTIQCQVDSQVTMMFWYRQQPGQSLTLIATANQGSEATYESGFVIDKFPISRPNLTFSTLTVSNMSPEDSSIYLCSSDSLYGYTFGSGTRLTVV.